This TCR beta chain was documented in a study of blood T cell repertoires in COVID-19. The overall study: Acute and convalescent COVID-19 samples came from the United States, Italy and Spain.

The data were produced by immunoSEQ multiplex PCR, yet TCRdb's version contains in-frame clones alone and is incomplete. Of around 65,000 clones in the sample, more than 60% were seen once. This CDR3 has 15 amino acids. The V gene's germline CDR1 is SGHVS and CDR2 FNYEAQ. Trimming pared 4 bases from V and 4 bases from J, leaving 16 bases between. V and J are TRBV7-6 and TRBJ1-2; D uncertain. Sequenced sample: peripheral blood. This TCR was recovered from a man aged 60 to 75 with acute or convalescent COVID-19. This CDR3 is CASSSPHAGSYGYTF. The CDR3 coding sequence is TGTGCCAGCAGCTCCCCGCATGCGGGGAGCTATGGCTACACCTTC.